Listed here are 12 T cell receptor beta chains from one sample, sequenced in a study of blood T cell repertoires in COVID-19 (dated by TCRdb to the early 2020s). The library was obtained by the immunoSEQ multiplex PCR assay. TCRdb stores this immuneACCESS table with in-frame sequences only. Part of the clones is absent; in the studies checked, under half of the shortfall reflects unresolved V genes, and no reason is known for the rest. The sample table contains 91,000 or so clones; only one count was recorded for 82% of them. The ten largest clones represent around 7.2% of the sample. The specimen was peripheral blood. These receptors all come from a man aged 45-60 years with active or convalescent COVID-19.

CDR3 sequence reads: CASSLGETEAFF. The CDR3 DNA reads TGTGCCAGCAGCTTAGGAGAAACTGAAGCTTTCTTT. V usage is TRBV7-9 and J usage is TRBJ1-1, with D unclear. Germline assignment: CDR1 SEHNR and CDR2 FQNEAQ (reference sequence). This CDR3 has 12 amino acids. Trimming cost V 1 base and J 5 bases, with 5 bases left between them.

This clone was picked up a small number of times. This chain uses TRBV19 with TRBJ2-1; 8 bases align to TRBD1. After removal of 5 bases from V and 3 bases from J, the junction contained 6 bases not matched to a gene. Germline V gene sequence: CDR1 LNHDA, CDR2 SQIVND (reference sequence). The CDR3 extends over 15 amino acids. CDR3 in DNA: TGTGCCAGTAGTCCCCCAGGGGGCCTCTACAATGAGCAGTTCTTC. Translated, it gives CASSPPGGLYNEQFF.

The count of this clone is one. The chain recombines TRBV12-2 with TRBJ2-7; the DNA was not compared with TRBD2, the D call given in the table. TRBV12-2 represents a pseudogene. CDR3 length: 16 residues. CDR3 region: CASRLVWRGRLWEQYF. DNA of the CDR3: TGTGCAAGTCGCTTAGTTTGGCGGGGGAGGCTTTGGGAGCAGTACTTC.

This clone was observed a single time. The V call is TRBV3-1 (or the pseudogene TRBV3-2), the J call TRBJ1-1; D perhaps matches TRBD1 (6 bases). The CDR3 length is 12 residues. Trimming pared 4 bases from V and 8 bases from J, leaving 11 bases between. In germline, CDR1 is LGHDT, CDR2 YNNKEL (reference sequence). The CDR3 loop reads CASSRRGGEAFF. The CDR3 coding sequence is TGTGCCAGCAGCCGTAGGGGGGGCGAAGCTTTCTTT.

This sequence joins TRBV11-2 and TRBJ2-1; 8 bases fit TRBD2. Germline CDR1 is SGHAT and CDR2 is FQNNGV. This CDR3 is built from 15 residues. Unmatched junction bases numbered 3, after V lost 1 base and J lost 4 bases. The CDR3 DNA reads as TGTGCCAGCAGCTTAGTCGGGGGGGCTTACAATGAGCAGTTCTTC. Its protein product is CASSLVGGAYNEQFF. Looking up the rest from reference TRBV11-2 and TRBJ2-1 gives the full variable domain: EAGVAQSPRYKIIEKRQSVAFWCNPISGHATLYWYQQILGQGPKLLIQFQNNGVVDDSQLPKDRFSAERLKGVDSTLKIQPAKLEDSAVYLCASSLVGGAYNEQFFGPGTRLTVL.

V is TRBV12-3 or TRBV12-4 and J is TRBJ2-7; TRBD1 might be the D (5 bases). V lost 4 bases, J lost 3 bases, and 7 bases lay in between. The CDR3 runs to 12 residues. As DNA, the CDR3 is TGTGCCAGCAGTTCAGGACACTACGAGCAGTACGTC. Its protein product is CASSSGHYEQYV.

Remarks on this clone: The same CDR3 arises from other DNA sequences in this sample as well. The chain links TRBV20-1 to TRBJ2-7; tentative D call: TRBD1 (5 bases). Germline CDR1 DFQATT, CDR2 SNEGSKA (reference sequence). V gave up 2 bases and J gave up 5 bases, with 7 bases separating them. This CDR3 spans 11 amino acids. CDR3 sequence (DNA): TGCAGTGCTAGATCAGGGCACGAGCAGTACGTC. Translation gives CSARSGHEQYV.

The J gene is TRBJ1-1, the V gene TRBV19; D may be TRBD1 (6 bases). Germline lookup yields CDR1 LNHDA and CDR2 SQIVND (reference sequence). The germline V and J ends were trimmed by 6 bases and 8 bases, with 22 bases remaining between them. The CDR3 has 15 amino acids. In DNA form, the CDR3 reads TGTGCCAGTAGCCAACAGGGAAAGCTTAGATCCGAAGCTTTCTTT. Residues: CASSQQGKLRSEAFF.

The chain is built from TRBV10-1 and TRBJ1-5, with no clear D. This CDR3 contains 14 residues. Between the trimmed V and J ends, which lost 8 bases and 4 bases, there was a span of 15 bases. Germline-derived CDR1 and CDR2 are WNHNN and SYGVQD (reference sequence). In nucleotides, the CDR3 is TGCGCCAGCCCGAGGGAGGGTTTGAATCAGCCCCAGCATTTT. Translating gives CASPREGLNQPQHF.

V and J are TRBV19 and TRBJ1-2; D is uncertain. The CDR3 consists of 14 residues. Germline V lookup: CDR1 LNHDA, CDR2 SQIVND (reference sequence). The V and J ends lost 6 bases and 0 bases respectively, with 11 bases between them. CDR3: CASRPGGPNYGYTF. The DNA for the CDR3 is TGTGCCAGTAGACCTGGCGGTCCTAACTATGGCTACACCTTC.

V is TRBV18 and J is TRBJ1-1; D not certain. This CDR3 spans 14 amino acids. V dropped 2 bases and J dropped 3 bases, with 10 bases sitting between them. Germline-derived CDR1 and CDR2 are KGHSH and LQKENI. The CDR3 spells CASSPGSQDTEAFF. The CDR3 DNA is TGTGCCAGCTCACCAGGCTCGCAGGACACTGAAGCTTTCTTT.

V usage is TRBV29-1 and J usage is TRBJ2-4; 10 positions agree with TRBD1. Per germline, CDR1 SQVTM and CDR2 ANQGSEA. The CDR3 is 12 residues long. J was trimmed by 7 bases and V by 6 bases; bases with no gene match: 3. The CDR3 DNA reads TGCAGCGTCCGGACAGGGGGGAACATTCAGTACTTC. This codes for CSVRTGGNIQYF. The full variable domain, completed using reference TRBV29-1 and TRBJ2-4, is SAVISQKPSRDICQRGTSLTIQCQVDSQVTMMFWYRQQPGQSLTLIATANQGSEATYESGFVIDKFPISRPNLTFSTLTVSNMSPEDSSIYLCSVRTGGNIQYFGAGTRLSVL.